This T cell receptor beta chain appears in the sequencing data of a study of blood T cells in healthy people across ages. Study-wide results and caveats: Naive T cell percentage showed a strong correlation with the diversity of TCR beta. Conclusively comparing naive with antigen-experienced cells was impossible with unsorted PBMCs. The unknown donor CMV status may have confounded expanded clonotype changes.

The CDR3 length is 14 residues. CDR1 and CDR2 from the germline V gene are LGHNA and YSLEER. Trimming took off 0 bases at V and 2 bases at J, with 6 bases between the two ends. The table lists this clonotype with a few counts. Its matching antigen is unknown. A sample-barcoded 5' primer and a J-beta primer mix were used in a second PCR of about 7 to 11 cycles. TCRdb passed the 5' RACE reads through MiXCR, listing each CDR3 protein once. The table records 1.4 million or so distinct CDR3 sequences, 42% of them present only once. The sequence was collected from a woman aged 18-29 years in good health. Source material: blood. This rearrangement joins TRBV4-3 to TRBJ2-3, with D unresolved. For the CDR3, the DNA is TGCGCCAGCAGCCAAGATACTATCACAGATACGCAGTATTTT. It is translated as CASSQDTITDTQYF.